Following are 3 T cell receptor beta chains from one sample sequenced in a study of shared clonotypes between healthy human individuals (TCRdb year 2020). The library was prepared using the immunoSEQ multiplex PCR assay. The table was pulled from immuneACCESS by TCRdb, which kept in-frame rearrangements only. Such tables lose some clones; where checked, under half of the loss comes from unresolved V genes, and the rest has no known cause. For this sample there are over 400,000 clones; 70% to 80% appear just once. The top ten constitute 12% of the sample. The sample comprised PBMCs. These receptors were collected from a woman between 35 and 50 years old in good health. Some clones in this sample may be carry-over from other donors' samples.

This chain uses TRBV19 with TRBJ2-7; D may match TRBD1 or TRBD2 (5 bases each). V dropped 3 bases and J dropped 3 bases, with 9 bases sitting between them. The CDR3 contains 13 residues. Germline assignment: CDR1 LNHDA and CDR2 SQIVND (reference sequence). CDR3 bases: TGTGCCAGTAGTATGAGGGGTAACTACGAGCAGTACTTC. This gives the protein CASSMRGNYEQYF.

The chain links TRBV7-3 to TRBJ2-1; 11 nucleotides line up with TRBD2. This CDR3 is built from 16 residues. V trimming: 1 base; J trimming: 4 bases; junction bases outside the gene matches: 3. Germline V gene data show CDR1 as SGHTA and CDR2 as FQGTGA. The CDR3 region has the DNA TGTGCCAGCAGCTTAATCGGGACTAGCGGTTACAATGAGCAGTTCTTC. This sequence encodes CASSLIGTSGYNEQFF.

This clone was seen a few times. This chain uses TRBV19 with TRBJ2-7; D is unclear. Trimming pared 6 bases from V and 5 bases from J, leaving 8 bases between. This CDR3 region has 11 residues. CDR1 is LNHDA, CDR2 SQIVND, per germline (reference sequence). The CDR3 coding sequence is TGTGCCAGTAGCCATCAGAACGAGCAGTACTTC. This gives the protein CASSHQNEQYF.